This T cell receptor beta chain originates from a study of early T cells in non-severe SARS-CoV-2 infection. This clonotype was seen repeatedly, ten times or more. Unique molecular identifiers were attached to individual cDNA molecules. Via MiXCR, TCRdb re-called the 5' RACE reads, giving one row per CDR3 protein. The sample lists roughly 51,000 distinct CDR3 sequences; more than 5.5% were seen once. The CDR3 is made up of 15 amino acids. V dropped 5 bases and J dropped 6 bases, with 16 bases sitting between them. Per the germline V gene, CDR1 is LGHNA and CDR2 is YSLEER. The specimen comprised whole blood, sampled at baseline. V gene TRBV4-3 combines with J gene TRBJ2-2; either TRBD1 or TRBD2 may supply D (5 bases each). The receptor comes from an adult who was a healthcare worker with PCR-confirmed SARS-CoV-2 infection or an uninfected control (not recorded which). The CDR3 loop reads CASSAGSPGPGELFF. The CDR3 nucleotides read TGCGCCAGCAGCGCTGGGAGTCCGGGGCCCGGGGAGCTGTTTTTT.